This TCR beta chain was captured in a study of blood T cell repertoires in COVID-19. Per the original data handling: Amplification of reference gene primers was used by the study to estimate nucleated cell counts. Sequencing was performed with immunoSEQ multiplex PCR; in TCRdb, only in-frame clones are kept and a portion is missing. V and J calls and clone size are as listed in that table; D and trimming were resolved from the DNA. Of 250,000 to 300,000 clones listed, 80% to 95% are singletons. For recovered donors of Cohort 3, there were two negative PCRs, clearance, or symptom resolution. Deletions cut 0 bases from V and 0 bases from J, with 6 bases between. Germline loops: CDR1 SGHRS, CDR2 YFSETQ. The CDR3 runs to 15 residues.

The sequencing sample was made of PBMCs or T cells enriched from blood (not recorded which). The TCR sequence derives from a woman aged 30 to 39 who had recovered from COVID-19. This chain uses TRBV5-1 with TRBJ2-2; no reliable D call. The CDR3 DNA reads TGCGCCAGCAGCTTGGCCCAGGCGAACACCGGGGAGCTGTTTTTT. Residues: CASSLAQANTGELFF.